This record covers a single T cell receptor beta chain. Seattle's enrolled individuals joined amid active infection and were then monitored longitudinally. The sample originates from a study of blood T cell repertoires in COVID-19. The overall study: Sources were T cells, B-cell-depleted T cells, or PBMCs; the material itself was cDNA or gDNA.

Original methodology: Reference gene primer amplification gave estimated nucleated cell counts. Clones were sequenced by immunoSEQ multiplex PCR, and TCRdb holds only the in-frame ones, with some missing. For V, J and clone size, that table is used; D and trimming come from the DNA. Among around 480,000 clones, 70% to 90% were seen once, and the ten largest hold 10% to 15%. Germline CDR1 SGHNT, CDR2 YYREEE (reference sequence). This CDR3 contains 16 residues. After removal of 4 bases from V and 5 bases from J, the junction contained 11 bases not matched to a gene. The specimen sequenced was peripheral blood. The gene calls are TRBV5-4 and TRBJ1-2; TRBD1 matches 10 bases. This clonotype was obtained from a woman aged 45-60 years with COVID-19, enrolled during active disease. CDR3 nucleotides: TGTGCCAGCAGCCCTACGAGACAGGGGGCGCGATATGGCTACACCTTC. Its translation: CASSPTRQGARYGYTF.